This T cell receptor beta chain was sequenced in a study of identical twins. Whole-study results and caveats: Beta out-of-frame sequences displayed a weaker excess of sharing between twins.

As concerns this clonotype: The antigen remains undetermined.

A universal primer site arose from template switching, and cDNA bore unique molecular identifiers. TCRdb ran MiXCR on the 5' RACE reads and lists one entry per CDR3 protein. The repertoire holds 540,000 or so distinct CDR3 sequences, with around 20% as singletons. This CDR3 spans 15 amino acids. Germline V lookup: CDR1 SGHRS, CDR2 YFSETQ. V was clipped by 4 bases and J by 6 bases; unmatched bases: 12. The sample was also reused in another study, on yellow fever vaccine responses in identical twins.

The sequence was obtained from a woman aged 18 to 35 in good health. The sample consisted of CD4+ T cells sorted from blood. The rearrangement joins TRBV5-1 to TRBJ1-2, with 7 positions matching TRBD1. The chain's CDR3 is CASSGGTAIAHGYTF. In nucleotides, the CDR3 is TGCGCCAGCAGCGGGGGGACAGCGATTGCTCATGGCTACACCTTC.